The 2 T cell receptor beta chains given below trace back to one sample, sequenced in a study of T cell responses to AZD1222 COVID-19 vaccine. Produced via immunoSEQ multiplex PCR; TCRdb's table is partial and in-frame only. Seen here are over 45,000 clones, 70% to 90% observed once, and the top ten hold roughly 2.1%. Sequenced here: peripheral blood, sampled on day 0 of AZD1222 vaccination. These receptors all come from an adult in good health.

V is TRBV5-5 and J is TRBJ1-4; no firm D call. The CDR3 is 15 amino acids. Germline lookup yields CDR1 SGHKS and CDR2 YYEKEE (reference sequence). Trimming removed 4 bases at V and 4 bases at J, with 14 bases between. Here the CDR3 reads CASSVPEDGNEKLFF. The CDR3 bases are TGTGCCAGCAGCGTACCCGAGGACGGTAATGAAAAACTGTTTTTT.

The genes are TRBV27 and TRBJ2-2, with D perhaps matching TRBD1 or TRBD2 (5 bases each). Between the trimmed V and J ends, which lost 4 bases and 6 bases, there was a span of 12 bases. The CDR3 spans 14 residues. Germline V lookup: CDR1 MNHEY, CDR2 SMNVEV (reference sequence). This CDR3 is CASSSWDGSGELFF. The CDR3 DNA is TGTGCCAGCAGTTCCTGGGACGGATCCGGGGAGCTGTTTTTT.